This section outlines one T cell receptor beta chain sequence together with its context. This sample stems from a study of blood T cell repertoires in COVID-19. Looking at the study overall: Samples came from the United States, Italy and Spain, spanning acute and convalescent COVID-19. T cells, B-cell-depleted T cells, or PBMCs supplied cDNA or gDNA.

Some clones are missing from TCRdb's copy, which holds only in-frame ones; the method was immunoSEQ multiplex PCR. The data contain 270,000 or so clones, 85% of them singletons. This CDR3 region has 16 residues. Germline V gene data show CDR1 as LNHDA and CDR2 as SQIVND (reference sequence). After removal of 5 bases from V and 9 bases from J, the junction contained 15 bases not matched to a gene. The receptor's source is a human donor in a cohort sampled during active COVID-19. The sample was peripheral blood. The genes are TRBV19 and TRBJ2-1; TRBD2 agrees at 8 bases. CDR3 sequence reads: CASSPIEAGGVGEQFF. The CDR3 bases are TGTGCCAGTAGTCCGATCGAGGCGGGAGGCGTCGGTGAGCAGTTCTTC.